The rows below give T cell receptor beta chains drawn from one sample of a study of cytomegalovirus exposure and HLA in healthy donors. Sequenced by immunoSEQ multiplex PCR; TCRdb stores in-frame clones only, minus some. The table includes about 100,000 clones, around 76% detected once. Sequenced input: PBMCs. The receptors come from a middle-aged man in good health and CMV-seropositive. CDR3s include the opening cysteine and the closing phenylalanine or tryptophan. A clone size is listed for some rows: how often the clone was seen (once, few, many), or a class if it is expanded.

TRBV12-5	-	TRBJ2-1	CASGLGLLAGEIEQFF
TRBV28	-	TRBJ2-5	CASSRGLRETQYF
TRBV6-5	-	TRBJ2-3	CASSYSTTSTDTQYF
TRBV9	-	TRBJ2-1	CASSPETSGKGEQFF
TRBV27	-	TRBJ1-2	CASSLQGSLGYTF
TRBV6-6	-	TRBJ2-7	CASSYQGADEQYF
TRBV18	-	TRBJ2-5	CASSNHGQETQYF
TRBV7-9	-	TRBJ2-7	CASSMDPGTDSYEQYF
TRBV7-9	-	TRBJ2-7	CASSSYPSGYSYEQYF
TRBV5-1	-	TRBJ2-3	CASSSGGALDTQYF
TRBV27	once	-	CASSPSTSFPYEQYF
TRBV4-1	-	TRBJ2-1	CASSRGSSGSSGNEQFF
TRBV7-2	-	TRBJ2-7	CASSSGGSGRYEQYF
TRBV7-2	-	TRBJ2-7	CASSLPGVSEQYF
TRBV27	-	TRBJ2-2	CASSPNTGELFF
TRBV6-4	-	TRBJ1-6	CASSDEENSPLHF
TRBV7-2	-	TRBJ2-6	CASSLISGANVLTF
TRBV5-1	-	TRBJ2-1	CASSLGPHSYNEQFF
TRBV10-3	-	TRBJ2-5	CAISATGQQETQYF
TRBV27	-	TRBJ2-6	CASSRRTGTGANVLTF
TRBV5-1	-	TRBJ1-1	CASSLGQMNTEAFF
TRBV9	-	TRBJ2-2	CASSVSASGYTGELFF
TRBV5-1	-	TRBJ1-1	CASSLSGRPAEAFF
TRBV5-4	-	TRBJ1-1	CASSPPPTGVGTEAFF
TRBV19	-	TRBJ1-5	CASSPRTANQPQHF
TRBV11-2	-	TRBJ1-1	CASSSNSGNTEAFF
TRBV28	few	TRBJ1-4	CASSAARGKLFF
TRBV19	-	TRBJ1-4	CASSLQGASEKLFF
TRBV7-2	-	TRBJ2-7	CASSLGLAGGPVKNEQYF
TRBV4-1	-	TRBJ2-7	CASSQGTGSSYEQYF
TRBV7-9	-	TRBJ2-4	CASSTRDRGVGNIQYF
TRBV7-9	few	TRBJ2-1	CSSSPRQFF
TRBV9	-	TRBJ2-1	CASSGGQGHNEQFF
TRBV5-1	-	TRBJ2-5	CASSQGGGETQYF
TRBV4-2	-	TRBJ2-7	CASSQEGVGEQYF
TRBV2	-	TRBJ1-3	CASSNRQGREGNTIYF
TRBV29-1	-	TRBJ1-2	CSVDEQGYGYTF
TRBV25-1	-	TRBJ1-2	CASSEREDYGYTF
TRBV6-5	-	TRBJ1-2	CASSYSEGNGYTF
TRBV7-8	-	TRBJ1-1	CASRRSGRDTEAFF
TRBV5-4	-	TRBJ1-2	CASTVRGGEGGYTF
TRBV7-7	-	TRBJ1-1	CASSLHSLTAEAFF
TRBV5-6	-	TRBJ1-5	CASSSMDRGGNQPQHF
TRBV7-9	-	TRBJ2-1	CASSLEGTKVRDTYNEQFF
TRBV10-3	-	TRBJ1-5	CAISEGDINQPQHF
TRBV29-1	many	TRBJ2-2	CSGGATGDPNTGELFF
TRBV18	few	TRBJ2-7	CASSPPVGGGPLYEQYF
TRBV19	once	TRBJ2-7	CASSIEPASSYEQYF
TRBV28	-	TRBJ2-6	CASSLRLALSGANVLTF
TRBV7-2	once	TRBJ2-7	CASSFKGQEYEQYF
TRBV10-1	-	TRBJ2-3	CASRVGDFSTDTQYF
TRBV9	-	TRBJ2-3	CASSVGGSGGPRTDTQYF
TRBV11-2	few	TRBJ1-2	CASSLDPSPAGYGYTF
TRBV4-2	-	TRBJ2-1	CASSQDLSGMRAKNNEQFF
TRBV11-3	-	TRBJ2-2	CASEEAGRKDTGELFF
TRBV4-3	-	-	CASSQDLQGVDEQYF
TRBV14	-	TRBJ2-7	CASSQFSVENEQYF
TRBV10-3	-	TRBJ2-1	CAISENRDNEQFF
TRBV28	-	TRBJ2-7	CASRRQGITYEQYF